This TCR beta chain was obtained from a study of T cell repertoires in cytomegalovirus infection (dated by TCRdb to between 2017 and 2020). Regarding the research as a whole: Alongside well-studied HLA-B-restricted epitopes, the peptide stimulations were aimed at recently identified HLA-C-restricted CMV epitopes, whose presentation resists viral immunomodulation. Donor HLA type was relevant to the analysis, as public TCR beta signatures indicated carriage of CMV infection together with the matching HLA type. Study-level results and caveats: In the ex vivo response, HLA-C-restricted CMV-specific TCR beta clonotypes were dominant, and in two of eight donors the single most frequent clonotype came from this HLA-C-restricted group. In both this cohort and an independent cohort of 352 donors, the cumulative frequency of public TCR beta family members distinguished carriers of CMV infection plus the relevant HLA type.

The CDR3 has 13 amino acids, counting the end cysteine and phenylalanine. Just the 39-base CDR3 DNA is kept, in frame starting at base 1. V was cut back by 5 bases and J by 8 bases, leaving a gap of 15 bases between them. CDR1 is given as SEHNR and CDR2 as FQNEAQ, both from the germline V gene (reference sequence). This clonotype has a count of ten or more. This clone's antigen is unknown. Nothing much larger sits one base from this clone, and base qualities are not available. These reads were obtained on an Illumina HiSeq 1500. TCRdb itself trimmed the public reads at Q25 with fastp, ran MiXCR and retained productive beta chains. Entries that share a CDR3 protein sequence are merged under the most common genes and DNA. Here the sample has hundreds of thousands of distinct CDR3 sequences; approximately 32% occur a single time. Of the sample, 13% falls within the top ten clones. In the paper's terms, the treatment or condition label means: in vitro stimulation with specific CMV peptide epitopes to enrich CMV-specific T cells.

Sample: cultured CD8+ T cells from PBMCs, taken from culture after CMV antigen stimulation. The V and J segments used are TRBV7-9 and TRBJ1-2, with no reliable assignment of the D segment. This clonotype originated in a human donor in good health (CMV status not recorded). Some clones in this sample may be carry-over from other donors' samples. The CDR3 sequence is CASSHLTREGYTF. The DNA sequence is TGTGCCAGCAGCCATCTAACGAGAGAAGGCTACACCTTC.